This TCR beta chain was documented in a study of T cell responses to AZD1222 COVID-19 vaccine. Study-wide results and caveats: Spike as a whole was targeted by vaccine-associated CD4 TCRs, dominant at 160-218 and 743-854. Unmutated variant regions reportedly attract nearly half of all spike-specific TCRs.

About this clone itself: As yet, its antigen is unknown.

Generated by immunoSEQ multiplex PCR, the TCRdb table keeps only in-frame clones and is missing some. The data show about 120,000 clones, 90% to 95% seen once. The length of the CDR3 is 14 residues. CDR1 is MDHEN and CDR2 is SYDVKM in the germline V gene. V was shortened by 3 bases and J by 16 bases, with 22 bases between the two germline ends. The sequencing used peripheral blood, collected on day 0 of AZD1222 vaccination. The chain employs TRBV28 and TRBJ2-1, with D maybe TRBD2 (7 bases). This sequence originates from an adult in good health. The CDR3 region is CASSLRDNISGGFF. The CDR3 DNA sequence: TGTGCCAGCAGTTTGCGGGACAACATCTCGGGGGGTTTCTTC.